Listed below are T cell receptor beta chains from one sample, sequenced in a study of shared clonotypes between healthy human individuals. Some clones are missing from TCRdb's copy, which holds only in-frame ones; the method was immunoSEQ multiplex PCR. The sample lists around 1.1 million clones, around 77% occurring once. Sequencing input: memory CD4+ T cells from PBMCs. The receptors stem from a man aged 18 to 30 in good health. Some clones in this sample may be carry-over from other donors' samples. CDR3s include the opening cysteine and the closing phenylalanine or tryptophan. D genes are given only for firm matches. The size field is filled for only some rows; it gives once, few, many or a size class.

j_gene: TRBJ2-1
abundance: -
v_gene: TRBV7-3
d_gene: TRBD2
len: 14
CDR3aa: CASSLLAGGNEQFF
CDR3nt: TGTGCCAGCAGCTTACTAGCGGGAGGCAATGAGCAGTTCTTC

j_gene: TRBJ1-3
abundance: -
v_gene: TRBV19
d_gene: -
len: 15
CDR3aa: CASSPTGTLRNTIYF
CDR3nt: TGTGCCAGTAGCCCAACAGGGACTCTGCGGAACACCATATATTTT

j_gene: TRBJ2-3
abundance: -
v_gene: TRBV7-9
d_gene: -
len: 13
CDR3aa: CASSRRFTDTQYF
CDR3nt: TGTGCCAGCAGCCGGCGCTTCACAGATACGCAGTATTTT

j_gene: TRBJ2-1
abundance: -
v_gene: TRBV7-8
d_gene: TRBD1
len: 13
CDR3aa: CASSSDRAGEQFF
CDR3nt: TGTGCCAGCAGCTCGGACAGGGCCGGTGAGCAGTTCTTC

j_gene: TRBJ2-3
abundance: -
v_gene: TRBV5-1
d_gene: -
len: 15
CDR3aa: CASSVHTHFTDTQYF
CDR3nt: TGCGCCAGCAGCGTACACACCCATTTCACAGATACGCAGTATTTT

j_gene: TRBJ1-5
abundance: -
v_gene: TRBV5-6
d_gene: -
len: 13
CDR3aa: CASSLYPNQPQHF
CDR3nt: TGTGCCAGCAGCTTGTACCCCAATCAGCCCCAGCATTTT

j_gene: TRBJ2-1
abundance: -
v_gene: TRBV7-8
d_gene: TRBD2
len: 16
CDR3aa: CASSPRDSGGYNEQFF
CDR3nt: TGTGCCAGCAGCCCCCGGGATAGCGGGGGCTACAATGAGCAGTTCTTC

j_gene: TRBJ1-2
abundance: -
v_gene: TRBV18
d_gene: TRBD1
len: 15
CDR3aa: CASSPGTGRDYGYTF
CDR3nt: TGTGCCAGCTCTCCCGGGACAGGGAGGGACTATGGCTACACCTTC

j_gene: TRBJ2-7
abundance: -
v_gene: TRBV28
d_gene: -
len: 14
CDR3aa: CASSRRLLTDEQYF
CDR3nt: TGTGCCAGCAGTCGCCGACTATTGACGGACGAGCAGTACTTC

j_gene: TRBJ2-1
abundance: -
v_gene: TRBV7-6
d_gene: -
len: 16
CDR3aa: CASSLSRQSSYNEQFF
CDR3nt: TGTGCCAGCAGCTTAAGCCGCCAAAGCTCCTACAATGAGCAGTTCTTC

j_gene: TRBJ2-2
abundance: -
v_gene: TRBV11-3
d_gene: TRBD2
len: 16
CDR3aa: CASSYRLAGGTGELFF
CDR3nt: TGTGCCAGCAGCTACAGACTAGCGGGAGGGACCGGGGAGCTGTTTTTT

j_gene: TRBJ1-5
abundance: once
v_gene: TRBV5-4
d_gene: -
len: 14
CDR3aa: CASSSPQRGEPQHF
CDR3nt: TGTGCCAGCAGCTCCCCCCAGAGGGGCGAGCCCCAGCATTTT

j_gene: TRBJ2-2
abundance: -
v_gene: TRBV18
d_gene: -
len: 15
CDR3aa: CASSPGTRAAGELFF
CDR3nt: TGTGCCAGCTCACCAGGGACCAGGGCGGCCGGGGAGCTGTTTTTT

j_gene: TRBJ1-1
abundance: -
v_gene: TRBV29-1
d_gene: -
len: 12
CDR3aa: CSSSRRNTEAFF
CDR3nt: TGCAGCTCATCTCGGAGGAACACTGAAGCTTTCTTT

j_gene: TRBJ1-1
abundance: -
v_gene: TRBV30
d_gene: -
len: 13
CDR3aa: CAWSVNRGREAFF
CDR3nt: TGTGCCTGGAGTGTTAACCGGGGGAGGGAAGCTTTCTTT

j_gene: TRBJ2-2
abundance: -
v_gene: TRBV5-1
d_gene: -
len: 15
CDR3aa: CASSLTASRTGELFF
CDR3nt: TGCGCCAGCAGCTTGACCGCCTCTAGGACCGGGGAGCTGTTTTTT

j_gene: TRBJ2-2
abundance: once
v_gene: TRBV27
d_gene: -
len: 15
CDR3aa: CASSRTAKNTGELFF
CDR3nt: TGTGCCAGCAGCCGGACAGCCAAGAACACCGGGGAGCTGTTTTTT

j_gene: TRBJ2-7
abundance: -
v_gene: TRBV5-1
d_gene: TRBD2
len: 16
CDR3aa: CASSPKSTSGTYEQYF
CDR3nt: TGCGCCAGCAGCCCAAAATCTACTAGCGGCACCTACGAGCAGTACTTC

j_gene: TRBJ2-6
abundance: -
v_gene: TRBV9
d_gene: -
len: 12
CDR3aa: CASSSGANVLTF
CDR3nt: TGTGCCAGCAGCTCTGGGGCCAACGTCCTGACTTTC

j_gene: TRBJ1-4
abundance: -
v_gene: TRBV27
d_gene: TRBD1
len: 15
CDR3aa: CASKSRDRGGEKLFF
CDR3nt: TGTGCCAGCAAGAGCCGGGACAGGGGAGGTGAAAAACTGTTTTTT

j_gene: TRBJ2-5
abundance: -
v_gene: TRBV15
d_gene: TRBD1
len: 16
CDR3aa: CATSRETGRYQETQYF
CDR3nt: TGTGCCACCAGCAGAGAGACAGGGCGGTACCAAGAGACCCAGTACTTC

j_gene: TRBJ2-7
abundance: -
v_gene: TRBV5-1
d_gene: -
len: 13
CDR3aa: CASSPLFGGEQYF
CDR3nt: TGCGCCAGCAGCCCCTTGTTTGGTGGCGAGCAGTACTTC

j_gene: TRBJ2-6
abundance: -
v_gene: TRBV11-2
d_gene: -
len: 15
CDR3aa: CASSFSSWGANVLTF
CDR3nt: TGTGCCAGCAGCTTCAGTTCGTGGGGGGCCAACGTCCTGACTTTC

j_gene: TRBJ2-5
abundance: -
v_gene: TRBV6-5
d_gene: TRBD1
len: 13
CDR3aa: CASRNGDRETQYF
CDR3nt: TGTGCCAGCAGAAACGGGGACAGAGAGACCCAGTACTTC

j_gene: TRBJ2-5
abundance: -
v_gene: TRBV5-1
d_gene: -
len: 11
CDR3aa: CASRQDETQYF
CDR3nt: TGCGCCAGCAGACAGGACGAGACCCAGTACTTC

j_gene: TRBJ1-1
abundance: -
v_gene: TRBV2
d_gene: TRBD1
len: 13
CDR3aa: CASRGTANTEAFF
CDR3nt: TGTGCCAGCAGGGGGACAGCGAACACTGAAGCTTTCTTT

j_gene: TRBJ2-5
abundance: many
v_gene: TRBV6-1
d_gene: -
len: 16
CDR3aa: CASSEAQTGTKETQYF
CDR3nt: TGTGCCAGCAGTGAAGCGCAGACGGGAACGAAAGAGACCCAGTACTTC

j_gene: TRBJ1-5
abundance: many
v_gene: TRBV27
d_gene: -
len: 16
CDR3aa: CASRQAGAYSNQPQHF
CDR3nt: TGTGCCAGCAGACAGGCCGGGGCTTATAGCAATCAGCCCCAGCATTTT

j_gene: TRBJ2-3
abundance: -
v_gene: TRBV6-1
d_gene: TRBD1
len: 14
CDR3aa: CASNPPGGRDTQYF
CDR3nt: TGTGCCAGCAATCCCCCAGGGGGCAGAGATACGCAGTATTTT